Listed below are T cell receptor beta chains from one sample, sequenced in a study of Ad26.COV2.S vaccination and SARS-CoV-2 variants. Assay: immunoSEQ multiplex PCR; the TCRdb copy retains only in-frame clones and omits some. The data contain hundreds of thousands of clones, 92% of them singletons. The specimen was peripheral blood, collected after recovery from COVID-19. The receptors derive from a human donor who had recovered from COVID-19. Both conserved end residues are part of each CDR3. The order of the fields is J gene, clone size, V gene, D gene, CDR3 DNA, CDR3 protein. The D gene is left open where the match is weak. Clone size appears in some rows only: once, few, many, or a class for an expanded clone.

j_call: TRBJ1-2
clone_size: NA
v_call: TRBV27
d_call: NA
cdr3_nt: TGTGCCAGCAGTTTCAATACAGGAGGGCGCTCCACCTTC
cdr3_aa: CASSFNTGGRSTF

j_call: TRBJ2-4
clone_size: NA
v_call: TRBV15
d_call: NA
cdr3_nt: TGTGCCACCAGCAGAGTGGTGGAGGGGGCGGCCATTCAGTACTTC
cdr3_aa: CATSRVVEGAAIQYF

j_call: TRBJ2-1
clone_size: NA
v_call: TRBV10-1
d_call: NA
cdr3_nt: TGCGCCAGCAGCCCCGGGCACAATGAGCAGTTCTTC
cdr3_aa: CASSPGHNEQFF

j_call: TRBJ2-2
clone_size: NA
v_call: TRBV12-3/TRBV12-4
d_call: NA
cdr3_nt: TGTGCCAGCAGTTTCTCTTCTGGGGAGCTGTTTTTT
cdr3_aa: CASSFSSGELFF

j_call: TRBJ2-1
clone_size: NA
v_call: TRBV15
d_call: NA
cdr3_nt: TGTGCCACCAGCAGTAAGCCGGGAAGCTACAGTGAGCAGTTCTTC
cdr3_aa: CATSSKPGSYSEQFF

j_call: TRBJ1-5
clone_size: NA
v_call: TRBV19
d_call: NA
cdr3_nt: TGTGCCACTTCCGGGACAATCAATCAGCCCCAGCATTTT
cdr3_aa: CATSGTINQPQHF

j_call: TRBJ1-1
clone_size: NA
v_call: TRBV7-2
d_call: NA
cdr3_nt: TGTGCCAGCAGCCCCCAGCGCCCGCGGACTGAAGCTTTCTTT
cdr3_aa: CASSPQRPRTEAFF

j_call: TRBJ2-2
clone_size: once
v_call: TRBV25-1
d_call: NA
cdr3_nt: TGTGCCAGCAGGCGGGAACCCGCCGGGGAGCTGTTTTTT
cdr3_aa: CASRREPAGELFF

j_call: TRBJ2-7
clone_size: NA
v_call: TRBV29-1
d_call: NA
cdr3_nt: TGCAGCGTTCGGACCTCCTACGAGCAGTACTTC
cdr3_aa: CSVRTSYEQYF

j_call: TRBJ1-2
clone_size: NA
v_call: TRBV27
d_call: NA
cdr3_nt: TGTGCCAGCAGTTTATCGCTTTCGACAGCCAACTATGGCTACACCTTC
cdr3_aa: CASSLSLSTANYGYTF